This entry describes one T cell receptor beta chain. Its antigen is undetermined. The data were taken from a study of post-analysis software for immune sequencing data. Study-level background: Patients with relapsing-remitting, secondary progressive and progressive-relapsing multiple sclerosis courses were all represented. General study results and limits: Patients carried roughly 5 TRBV segments more frequently than controls did, and TRBV5-6, TRBV5-1 and TRBV20-1 were among them. Normalized Chao1 diversity was significantly lower in multiple sclerosis patients than in controls. F measure grouped same-batch samples tightly together.

Sequencing libraries made from TCR beta cDNA carried unique molecular identifiers. Hundreds of thousands of cDNA molecules came from roughly 1 to 10 million T cells. In TCRdb, the PCR reads were re-called with MiXCR into one record per CDR3 protein. The profile shows 450,000 to 650,000 distinct CDR3 sequences, around 40% of them singletons. The CDR3 has 17 residues. The source material was blood. The V call is TRBV21-1, the J call TRBJ2-3; TRBD1 is the table's D call and was not checked against the DNA. TRBV21-1 corresponds to a pseudogene. This TCR derives from a girl aged 10 to 17 with multiple sclerosis. The DNA for the CDR3 is TGTGCCAGCAGCAAAGCGCGTCCGGGGGCCCGCACAGATACGCAGTATTTT. Amino acids: CASSKARPGARTDTQYF.